This TCR beta chain appears in the sequencing data of a study of blood T cells in healthy people across ages. Using a J-beta primer mix together with a sample-barcoded 5' primer, a second PCR was run for about 6 to 11 cycles. From the 5' RACE reads, TCRdb called clonotypes with MiXCR, one entry per CDR3 protein. The table records roughly 1,800,000 distinct CDR3 sequences, about 50% of them present only once. CDR1 and CDR2 (germline): LGHNA, YNFKEQ. Unmatched junction bases numbered 5, after V lost 0 bases and J lost 2 bases. The CDR3 sequence is 16 residues long. Study-wide results and caveats: PBMCs left unsorted prevented a conclusive naive versus antigen-experienced comparison. Changes seen in expanded clonotypes were possibly confounded by donor CMV status left unknown.

This clonotype was found a few times. Its matching antigen is unknown. The sequenced sample was blood. The V and J genes are TRBV4-2 and TRBJ2-5; TRBD1 agrees at 8 bases. This TCR came from a woman aged 40 to 55 in good health. CDR3 nucleotides: TGTGCCAGCAGCCAAGATCAGGGGGCTATACAAGAGACCCAGTACTTC. Its protein is CASSQDQGAIQETQYF.